Listed below are T cell receptor beta chains from one sample, sequenced in a study of response to subunit inactivated influenza vaccine. MiXCR, run by TCRdb on the RT-PCR reads, gives a single entry per CDR3 protein. Of roughly 550,000 distinct CDR3 sequences in the sample, roughly 23% were seen once. A further study also used this sample, focusing on T cells expressing NK-cell markers.

The sequencing here drew on CD4+ T cells sorted from PBMCs, taken about 11 days after vaccination. Source of these receptors: a man aged 50 to 60 who received an inactivated influenza vaccine. The CDR3 runs from the conserved cysteine through the conserved F or W. D genes are given only for firm matches. Size is stated for part of the rows, as once, few or many counts, or as a class when the clone is expanded.

DNA	CDR3	V	J	D	size
TGCGCCAGCAGCCGAGCTCTGGACAGGGCCTACGAGCAGTACTTC	CASSRALDRAYEQYF	TRBV4-3	TRBJ2-7	TRBD1	few
TGTGCCAGCGGTTACTCGAAAACTTCAGGACTCTACAATGAGCAGTTCTTC	CASGYSKTSGLYNEQFF	TRBV6-5	TRBJ2-1	NA	NA
TGTGCCAGCAGTGAGGCCAGGAGGGCGAACACCGGGGAGCTGTTTTTT	CASSEARRANTGELFF	TRBV12-3/TRBV12-4	TRBJ2-2	NA	few
TGCAGCTTATCTCGGGACACCGGCACAGATACGCAGTATTTT	CSLSRDTGTDTQYF	TRBV29-1	TRBJ2-3	NA	few
TGTGCCAGCAGTTTATTCGATTTGGATACGCAGTATTTT	CASSLFDLDTQYF	TRBV12-3/TRBV12-4	TRBJ2-3	NA	NA
TGTGCCACCAGTGATCCTTCGGGACAGGGGTTGTATGAGCAGTTCTTC	CATSDPSGQGLYEQFF	TRBV24-1	TRBJ2-1	TRBD1	few
TGCGCCAGCAGCATTCGGACAGGGGATTCTGAAGCTTTCTTT	CASSIRTGDSEAFF	TRBV5-1	TRBJ1-1	TRBD1	NA
TGTGCCAGCAGCTTATATCCAGCCACCTACGAGCAGTACTTC	CASSLYPATYEQYF	TRBV7-9	TRBJ2-7	NA	NA
TGCAGTGCTCCAATGACAGGGGGAACTGAAGCTTTCTTT	CSAPMTGGTEAFF	TRBV20-1	TRBJ1-1	TRBD1	few
TGTGCCAGCAGCTTAGTCACAGAGCAGTACTTC	CASSLVTEQYF	TRBV7-2	TRBJ2-7	NA	many